Shown below are 29 T cell receptor beta chains from a single sample sequenced in a study of OX40 agonist ivuxolimab in advanced cancers. Method: immunoSEQ multiplex PCR; TCRdb's copy keeps in-frame clones and lacks some. The table includes about 18,000 clones, around 78% detected once. The sequencing here drew on CD4+ or CD8+ T cells sorted from blood, taken in a trial of the OX40 agonist ivuxolimab. The receptor set was obtained from an adult with an advanced solid tumor such as melanoma, head and neck, liver or kidney cancer.

The rearrangement joins TRBV6-5 to TRBJ1-1; no reliable D call. Per germline, CDR1 MNHEY and CDR2 SVGAGI. The CDR3 runs to 11 residues. V was cut by 8 bases and J by 5 bases, with 9 bases left in between. The CDR3 DNA reads as TGTGCCAGCTTAGGGCGGACTGAAGCTTTCTTT. It is translated as CASLGRTEAFF.

The V and J genes are TRBV5-1 and TRBJ2-7; possibly TRBD1 or TRBD2 for D (5 bases each). Trimming shortened V by 4 bases and J by 0 bases, and 14 bases separated the two germline ends. Germline V gives CDR1 SGHRS, CDR2 YFSETQ. CDR3 length: 15 residues. The CDR3 sequence is CASSPGRDSSYEQYF. In DNA, the CDR3 is TGCGCCAGCAGCCCGGGACGTGACAGCTCCTACGAGCAGTACTTC.

The rearrangement joins TRBV19 to TRBJ1-1, with 10 bases lining up with TRBD1. This CDR3 comprises 18 residues. J gave up 1 base and V 5 bases, and 13 bases lay outside the gene matches. Germline V lookup: CDR1 LNHDA, CDR2 SQIVND (reference sequence). As DNA, the CDR3 is TGTGCCAGTAGTTCCCTCGACAGGGGGCGATATGGGAACACTGAAGCTTTCTTT. Translated, it gives CASSSLDRGRYGNTEAFF.

V is TRBV5-4 and J is TRBJ2-3; TRBD2 aligns across 12 bases. This CDR3 has 15 residues. Germline V CDR1 and CDR2: SGHNT, YYREEE (reference sequence). Trimming cost V 3 bases and J 6 bases; bases outside gene matches: 5. The CDR3 region is CASSSGLAGTDTQYF. In DNA, the CDR3 is TGTGCCAGCAGCTCCGGACTAGCGGGAACGGATACGCAGTATTTT.

The chain joins TRBV6-5 to TRBJ2-7; perhaps TRBD1 as D (6 bases). Trimming stripped 6 bases from V and 1 base from J, with 10 bases between. This CDR3 is built from 13 residues. Germline V gene sequence: CDR1 MNHEY, CDR2 SVGAGI. The CDR3 is CASSPRGSYEQYF. In nucleotides, the CDR3 is TGTGCCAGCAGCCCCAGGGGATCCTACGAGCAGTACTTC.

The chain has TRBV5-5 and TRBJ1-3; D call uncertain. Trimming pared 4 bases from V and 2 bases from J, leaving 10 bases between. Germline V gene data show CDR1 as SGHKS and CDR2 as YYEKEE (reference sequence). CDR3 length equals 14 residues. The CDR3 nucleotides are TGTGCCAGCAGCCGCGAATTCGCTGGAAACACCATATATTTT. Amino acid sequence: CASSREFAGNTIYF. Full variable domain (rest looked up from reference TRBV5-5 and TRBJ1-3): DAGVTQSPTHLIKTRGQQVTLRCSPISGHKSVSWYQQVLGQGPQFIFQYYEKEERGRGNFPDRFSARQFPNYSSELNVNALLLGDSALYLCASSREFAGNTIYFGEGSWLTVV.

The chain links TRBV7-2 to TRBJ2-6; no firm D call. The CDR3 is 12 residues long. Germline-derived CDR1 and CDR2 are SGHTA and FQGNSA. Trimming left V 3 bases short and J 4 bases short, with 1 base between. The CDR3, as DNA: TGTGCCAGCAGCTTCGGGGCCAACGTCCTGACTTTC. Translating gives CASSFGANVLTF.

This clone is deemed medium-sized. The chain carries TRBV5-1 and TRBJ2-7; 7 bases are shared with TRBD2. This CDR3 region has 16 residues. V shed 3 bases, J shed 3 bases, and the junction held 12 bases outside the gene matches. Germline CDR1 SGHRS, CDR2 YFSETQ. The CDR3 DNA sequence: TGCGCCAGCAGCTCAAACCCCGGGACTACTCACTACGAGCAGTACTTC. Amino acids: CASSSNPGTTHYEQYF.

The rearrangement links TRBV4-2 to TRBJ2-2; D remains unclear. V dropped 0 bases and J dropped 0 bases, with 5 bases sitting between them. The germline V gene encodes CDR1 LGHNA and CDR2 YNFKEQ. There are 15 residues in the CDR3. The CDR3 nucleotides read TGTGCCAGCAGCCAAGACGGCGCGAACACCGGGGAGCTGTTTTTT. Its translation is CASSQDGANTGELFF.

This clone came up once. V gene TRBV5-4 combines with J gene TRBJ2-1; TRBD1 or TRBD2 may be the D gene (5 bases each). V gave up 7 bases and J gave up 4 bases, with 15 bases separating them. The V gene's germline CDR1 is SGHNT and CDR2 YYREEE (reference sequence). The CDR3 runs 14 residues. The CDR3 DNA reads TGTGCCAGCCAGGGTACGTCGGGGTACAATGAGCAGTTCTTC. This sequence encodes CASQGTSGYNEQFF.

The rearrangement uses TRBV14 and TRBJ1-4, with 8 bases matching TRBD1. There are 15 residues in the CDR3. V lost 1 base to trimming and J lost 7 bases; unmatched junction nucleotides: 5. Per germline, CDR1 SGHDN and CDR2 FVKESK. The CDR3 spells CASSQGGDRIEKLFF. The CDR3 DNA is TGTGCCAGCAGCCAAGGCGGGGACAGGATTGAAAAACTGTTTTTT. The variable domain in full, completed from reference TRBV14 and TRBJ1-4, reads EAGVTQFPSHSVIEKGQTVTLRCDPISGHDNLYWYRRVMGKEIKFLLHFVKESKQDESGMPNNRFLAERTGGTYSTLKVQPAELEDSGVYFCASSQGGDRIEKLFFGSGTQLSVL.

This clone was seen only once. The chain recombines TRBV7-2 with TRBJ1-3; TRBD1 agrees at 7 bases. Germline CDR1 reads SGHTA; CDR2 reads FQGNSA. There are 16 residues in the CDR3. After removal of 0 bases from V and 3 bases from J, the junction contained 5 bases not matched to a gene. The chain's CDR3 is CASSLAVTGYGNTIYF. CDR3 sequence (DNA): TGTGCCAGCAGCTTAGCTGTGACAGGGTATGGAAACACCATATATTTT.

The genes are TRBV9 and TRBJ2-3; 9 bases align to TRBD2. There are 18 residues in the CDR3. Germline CDR1 is SGDLS and CDR2 is YYNGEE. After removal of 0 bases from V and 2 bases from J, the junction contained 10 bases not matched to a gene. The CDR3 coding sequence is TGTGCCAGCAGCGTAGACATAGCGGGGGACCTTTTCACAGATACGCAGTATTTT. The encoded protein is CASSVDIAGDLFTDTQYF.

The rearrangement joins TRBV30 to TRBJ2-2; D could derive from TRBD1 or TRBD2 (7 bases each). Trimming pared 6 bases from V and 3 bases from J, leaving 14 bases between. The CDR3 totals 14 residues. Germline CDR1 and CDR2: GTSNPN and SVGIG (reference sequence). The CDR3 protein is CACQGGTYTGELFF. The DNA for the CDR3 is TGTGCCTGCCAGGGGGGGACTTACACCGGGGAGCTGTTTTTT.

The table lists this clone with a count of one. The chain combines TRBV7-2 with TRBJ2-1; D perhaps matches TRBD2 (6 bases). The CDR3 covers 15 residues. Germline CDR1 is SGHTA and CDR2 is FQGNSA. V was pared by 1 base and J by 7 bases, with 14 bases between. DNA for the CDR3: TGTGCCAGCAGCTTAGTTGCGGGAACGGGGAATGAGCAGTTCTTC. This translates into CASSLVAGTGNEQFF. Full variable domain (outside the CDR3, taken from reference TRBV7-2 and TRBJ2-1): GAGVSQSPSNKVTEKGKDVELRCDPISGHTALYWYRQSLGQGLEFLIYFQGNSAPDKSGLPSDRFSAERTGGSVSTLTIQRTQQEDSAVYLCASSLVAGTGNEQFFGPGTRLTVL.

The chain employs TRBV28 and TRBJ1-5, with D unresolved. This CDR3 is 14 amino acids long. V was clipped by 6 bases and J by 6 bases, with 15 bases between them. Germline CDR1 and CDR2: MDHEN and SYDVKM. The DNA of the CDR3 is TGTGCCAGCAGCCAAGGTGGAGCCCTTCAGCCCCAGCATTTT. Protein sequence: CASSQGGALQPQHF.

This clone came up a few times. J is TRBJ2-7 and V is TRBV6-6; no reliable D call. Germline V lookup: CDR1 MNHNY, CDR2 SVGAGI (reference sequence). The V and J ends lost 7 bases and 4 bases respectively, with 8 bases between them. CDR3 length: 11 amino acids. This CDR3 reads CASTQHYEQYF. The DNA for the CDR3 is TGTGCCAGCACACAGCATTACGAGCAGTACTTC.

The chain carries TRBV28 and TRBJ1-1; D ambiguous. Trimming stripped 6 bases from V and 0 bases from J, with 5 bases between. This CDR3 region has 12 residues. Germline V CDR1 and CDR2: MDHEN, SYDVKM. CDR3 sequence: CASSYLNTEAFF. In DNA form, the CDR3 reads TGTGCCAGCAGCTACCTGAACACTGAAGCTTTCTTT.

The V call is TRBV2, the J call TRBJ2-1; D might be TRBD2 (6 bases). Germline CDR1 reads SNHLY; CDR2 reads FYNNEI. V lost 0 bases, J lost 3 bases, and 12 bases lay in between. The CDR3 runs to 16 residues. CDR3 DNA: TGTGCCAGCAGTGAAGCGCTACTAGCCAGCTACAATGAGCAGTTCTTC. This sequence encodes CASSEALLASYNEQFF. Variable domain in full (rest from reference TRBV2 and TRBJ2-1): EPEVTQTPSHQVTQMGQEVILRCVPISNHLYFYWYRQILGQKVEFLVSFYNNEISEKSEIFDDQFSVERPDGSNFTLKIRSTKLEDSAMYFCASSEALLASYNEQFFGPGTRLTVL.

The chain uses TRBV7-8 and TRBJ2-7, with D perhaps matching TRBD2 (6 bases). Trimming shortened V by 3 bases and J by 2 bases, and 17 bases separated the two germline ends. The CDR3 length is 16 residues. In germline, CDR1 is SGHVS, CDR2 FQNEAQ. CDR3 DNA sequence: TGTGCCAGCAGCTTTGGAGGGTGGGACTCACCCTACGAGCAGTACTTC. This gives the protein CASSFGGWDSPYEQYF.

The V and J genes are TRBV4-2 and TRBJ1-1, with D perhaps matching TRBD1 (6 bases). This CDR3 contains 14 residues. Germline values: CDR1 LGHNA, CDR2 YNFKEQ. Between the trimmed V and J ends, which lost 4 bases and 8 bases, there was a span of 17 bases. The CDR3 DNA is TGTGCCAGCAGCCCCAGTGGGTATGGGACAGAAGCTTTCTTT. Translating it yields CASSPSGYGTEAFF.

The chain recombines TRBV19 with TRBJ2-5; D ambiguous. In germline, CDR1 is LNHDA, CDR2 SQIVND (reference sequence). The CDR3 covers 13 residues. V was clipped by 1 base and J by 3 bases, with 6 bases between them. The CDR3 is CASSIAVKETQYF. CDR3 coding DNA: TGTGCCAGTAGTATAGCAGTAAAAGAGACCCAGTACTTC.

The chain is built from TRBV11-2 and TRBJ2-3; TRBD2 matches at 8 bases. The length of the CDR3 is 15 residues. The germline CDR1 and CDR2 sequences are SGHAT and FQNNGV. J gave up 0 bases and V 5 bases, and 4 bases lay outside the gene matches. CDR3 bases: TGTGCCAGCAGCCCACGGGGGGGAAGCACAGATACGCAGTATTTT. Protein sequence: CASSPRGGSTDTQYF.

The chain carries TRBV5-6 and TRBJ2-2, with D perhaps matching TRBD1 (6 bases). Germline loops: CDR1 SGHDT, CDR2 YYEEEE. The CDR3 covers 16 residues. Trimming shortened V by 2 bases and J by 0 bases, and 11 bases separated the two germline ends. CDR3 bases: TGTGCCAGCAGCTTACGGACAGAAGCGAACACCGGGGAGCTGTTTTTT. It yields the protein CASSLRTEANTGELFF.

The genes are TRBV28 and TRBJ2-3, with 11 bases lining up with TRBD1. Germline-derived CDR1 and CDR2 are MDHEN and SYDVKM. The CDR3 sequence is 14 residues long. V shed 4 bases, J shed 6 bases, and the junction held 3 bases outside the gene matches. The chain's CDR3 is CASSSDRGLDTQYF. The CDR3 nucleotides are TGTGCCAGCAGTTCGGACAGGGGGCTTGATACGCAGTATTTT.

This chain uses TRBV21-1 with TRBJ2-5; the DNA was not used to check the table's D call, TRBD2. The J call may not be correct, given that the DNA end is closer to TRBJ2-7. TRBV21-1 is described as a pseudogene. This CDR3 is 20 amino acids long. The CDR3 DNA sequence: TGTGCCAGCAGCAACCCCCCACACCCCGTCCGAGTGGGGGGATCCTACGAGCAGTACTTC. Protein sequence: CASSNPPHPVRVGGSYEQYF.

The gene calls are TRBV7-6 and TRBJ1-5; D is ambiguous. Per the germline V gene, CDR1 is SGHVS and CDR2 is FNYEAQ. V was shortened by 1 base and J by 0 bases, with 13 bases between the two germline ends. This CDR3 has 17 residues. The CDR3 is CASSLGAPQNSNQPQHF. CDR3 DNA sequence: TGTGCCAGCAGCTTAGGGGCTCCACAAAATAGCAATCAGCCCCAGCATTTT.

V is TRBV27 and J is TRBJ2-7; D unresolved. CDR1 and CDR2 (germline): MNHEY, SMNVEV (reference sequence). This CDR3 contains 15 residues. Trimming pared 5 bases from V and 2 bases from J, leaving 16 bases between. The CDR3 nucleotides read TGTGCCAGCAGTGAAGCGCTAGGCCCAACCTACGAGCAGTACTTC. It is translated as CASSEALGPTYEQYF.

V is TRBV29-1 and J is TRBJ2-2; tentative D call: TRBD2 (6 bases). V was clipped by 5 bases and J by 5 bases, with 18 bases between them. Germline V CDR1 and CDR2: SQVTM, ANQGSEA. This CDR3 has 15 residues. The DNA of the CDR3 is TGCAGCGTTTTACCCGCGGGACGGGGGACCGGGGAGCTGTTTTTT. This translates into CSVLPAGRGTGELFF.